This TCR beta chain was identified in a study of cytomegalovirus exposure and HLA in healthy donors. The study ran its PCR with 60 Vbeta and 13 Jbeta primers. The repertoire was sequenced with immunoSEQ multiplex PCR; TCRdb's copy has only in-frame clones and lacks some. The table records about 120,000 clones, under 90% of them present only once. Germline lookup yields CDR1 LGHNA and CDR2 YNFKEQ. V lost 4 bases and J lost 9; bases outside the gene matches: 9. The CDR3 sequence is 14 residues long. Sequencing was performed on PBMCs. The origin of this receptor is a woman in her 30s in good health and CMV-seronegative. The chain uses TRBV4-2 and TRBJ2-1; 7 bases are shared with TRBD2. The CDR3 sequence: CASSLELLAVEQFF. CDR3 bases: TGTGCCAGCAGCCTCGAACTCCTAGCGGTTGAGCAGTTCTTC.